What follows are 25 T cell receptor beta chains derived from one specimen sequenced in a study of T cell clonality in common variable immunodeficiency. Antigens of these TCRs are unknown. Study-level results: Common variable immunodeficiency TCR beta sequences reportedly had fewer deletions and N-nucleotide insertions.

Sequencing used immunoSEQ multiplex PCR; TCRdb keeps in-frame clones, though not all of them. Observed in the sample are just over 15,000 clones, none of them singletons. Sequenced input: peripheral blood mononuclear cells. These receptors were taken from a human donor with common variable immunodeficiency.

In its sample, this clone ranks as medium-sized. The CDR3 end falls 3 residues outside the read, so it is completed with the germline J gene. The chain joins TRBV19 to TRBJ2-1, with 7 bases lining up with TRBD1. Trimming took 5 bases from V and 8 from J; bases not matched to a gene: 12. CDR1 and CDR2 (germline): LNHDA, SQIVND (reference sequence). The CDR3 totals 15 residues. The CDR3 loop is CASSVTSNRGHEQFF. The sequenced CDR3 bases are TGTGCCAGTAGTGTCACCTCCAACAGGGGCCATGAG.

This clone was observed many times. Coverage ceases 3 residues before the CDR3 finishes, and the germline J gene fills in the end. The chain links TRBV7-2 to TRBJ2-3; 8 nucleotides align to TRBD1. Germline values: CDR1 SGHTA, CDR2 FQGNSA. The CDR3 has 15 residues. Trimming cost V 5 bases and J 0 bases; bases outside gene matches: 4. CDR3 loop: CASSLDRVSTDTQYF. The DNA read from the CDR3 is TGTGCCAGCAGCCTGGACAGGGTGAGCACAGATACG.

This clone turned up a few times. The read is 3 residues too short to cover the CDR3 end, so that end is filled in from the germline J gene. This sequence joins TRBV6-1 and TRBJ1-2; D is unresolved. The CDR3 sequence is 14 residues long. The V and J ends lost 3 bases and 3 bases respectively, with 11 bases between them. Germline loops: CDR1 MNHNS, CDR2 SASEGT. Partial CDR3 DNA: TGTGCCAGCAGTGAGTTCTCGGGTGACTATGGC. Translated: CASSEFSGDYG. The whole CDR3 is CASSEFSGDYGYTF.

In this sample, this clone turned up a few times. The read gets to within 3 residues of the CDR3 end, and the germline J gene fills in the rest. Other nucleotide sequences from this sample produce the same CDR3. The chain uses TRBV7-9 and TRBJ1-5; D unclear. The V and J ends lost 1 base and 6 bases respectively, with 4 bases between them. Germline V lookup: CDR1 SEHNR, CDR2 FQNEAQ (reference sequence). CDR3 length: 12 amino acids. The CDR3 spells CASSLDSQPQHF. CDR3 bases read: TGTGCCAGCAGCTTAGACAGTCAGCCC.

To note about this clone: The read stops 3 residues short of the end of the CDR3; the missing end is completed from the germline J gene. The J gene is TRBJ2-3, the V gene TRBV7-8; 7 bases agree with TRBD1. This CDR3 comprises 17 residues. The ends lost 1 base at V and 2 bases at J; junction bases unmatched: 9. The germline V gene has CDR1 SGHVS and CDR2 FQNEAQ. The CDR3 loop reads CASSLGGPGQYTDTQYF. The covered CDR3 bases are TGTGCCAGCAGCTTAGGGGGCCCGGGACAGTACACAGATACG. Full variable domain (rest looked up from reference TRBV7-8 and TRBJ2-3): GAGVSQSPRYKVAKRGQDVALRCDPISGHVSLFWYQQALGQGPEFLTYFQNEAQLDKSGLPSDRFFAERPEGSVSTLKIQRTQQEDSAVYLCASSLGGPGQYTDTQYFGPGTRLTVL.

A word on this clone: The CDR3 end falls 3 residues outside the read, so it is completed with the germline J gene. The rearrangement joins TRBV2 to TRBJ2-3; 7 nucleotides align to TRBD1. V shed 4 bases and J 6 bases; nucleotides not matched to a gene: 7. Germline values: CDR1 SNHLY, CDR2 FYNNEI. The CDR3 spans 14 residues. CDR3: CASSAGQPRDTQYF. Incomplete CDR3 DNA: TGTGCCAGCAGTGCGGGACAGCCCAGGGATACG.

A few counts support this clone. The read falls 3 residues short of the CDR3 end, and the missing part is taken from the germline J gene. This rearrangement joins TRBV20-1 to TRBJ2-3; 8 nucleotides line up with TRBD1. Looked up from germline, CDR1 is DFQATT and CDR2 is SNEGSKA (reference sequence). This CDR3 comprises 14 residues. The sequenced CDR3 bases are TGCAGTGCCCAGGGGCCGTACAGGGGGTACACG. Translation gives CSAQGPYRGYT. The full CDR3 protein is CSAQGPYRGYTQYF.

This clone showed up many times. The read is 3 residues too short to cover the CDR3 end, so that end is filled in from the germline J gene. V gene TRBV5-6 combines with J gene TRBJ1-2, with 10 positions matching TRBD1. The CDR3 has 13 amino acids. The V and J ends lost 9 bases and 4 bases, in that order; junction bases with no gene match: 6. Germline lookup yields CDR1 SGHDT and CDR2 YYEEEE. CDR3: CANSDRGIYGYTF. The sequenced CDR3 bases are TGTGCCAACTCGGACAGGGGGATCTATGGC.

This clone turned up a few times. The CDR3 end falls 3 residues outside the read, so it is completed with the germline J gene. The V call is TRBV6-2 or TRBV6-3, the J call TRBJ1-1; 9 nucleotides align to TRBD1. Germline CDR1 and CDR2: MNHEY and SVGEGT. V dropped 7 bases and J dropped 5; count of bases not matched to a gene: 5. This CDR3 has 13 residues. CDR3 sequence: CASTQQGATEAFF. The sequenced part of the CDR3 DNA is TGTGCCAGCACACAACAGGGGGCTACTGAA.

This clone ranks as medium-sized. The read stops 3 residues short of the end of the CDR3; the missing end is completed from the germline J gene. V and J are TRBV5-4 and TRBJ2-3; the D gene is possibly TRBD2 (6 bases). V lost 3 bases and J lost 1, with 9 bases in between. Germline lookup yields CDR1 SGHNT and CDR2 YYREEE (reference sequence). CDR3 length equals 14 residues. CDR3: CASSWGVGTDTQYF. The CDR3 DNA, read in part, is TGTGCCAGCAGCTGGGGGGTAGGCACAGATACG.

The DNA read from the CDR3 is TGCAGCGTTGAGGTGCCCCCCGGGACAGGGGTCGATGAG. Translating it yields CSVEVPPGTGVDE. The complete CDR3 protein is CSVEVPPGTGVDEQFF. The gene calls are TRBV29-1 and TRBJ2-1; 10 nucleotides line up with TRBD1. Sequencing ends 3 residues short of the CDR3 end; the germline J gene provides the rest. Per the germline V gene, CDR1 is SQVTM and CDR2 is ANQGSEA. Trimming cost V 3 bases and J 8 bases; bases outside gene matches: 13. This CDR3 comprises 16 residues.

On this clone itself: The read finishes 3 residues shy of the CDR3 end, and the germline J gene is used to complete it. The V gene is TRBV2, the J gene TRBJ2-1; 12 positions agree with TRBD2. Trimming cost V 6 bases and J 9 bases; bases outside gene matches: 0. The CDR3 has 12 amino acids. Germline values: CDR1 SNHLY, CDR2 FYNNEI. The part of the CDR3 DNA that was read is TGTGCCAGCAGGGGACTAGCGGGTGAG. It specifies CASRGLAGE. Given in full, the CDR3 is CASRGLAGEQFF.

The DNA read from the CDR3 is TGTGCCAGTCAAGCGGGACAGGGCTTTGAG. Translation gives CASQAGQGFE. The complete CDR3 protein is CASQAGQGFEQFF. The V call is TRBV19, the J call TRBJ2-1, with 9 bases that match TRBD1. Coverage ceases 3 residues before the CDR3 finishes, and the germline J gene fills in the end. The CDR3 consists of 13 residues. Germline-derived CDR1 and CDR2 are LNHDA and SQIVND (reference sequence). The junction had 8 bases not matched to a gene; V was cut back by 8 bases and J by 9 bases.

CDR3 protein: CAWGGTSVHNEQFF. Incomplete CDR3 DNA: TGTGCCTGGGGAGGGACTAGCGTCCACAATGAG. The genes are TRBV7-9 and TRBJ2-1; 10 bases align to TRBD2. The CDR3 goes on 3 residues after the read ends, and that part is filled in from the germline J gene. J gave up 5 bases and V 11 bases, and 9 bases lay outside the gene matches. This CDR3 is 14 amino acids long. Germline loops: CDR1 SEHNR, CDR2 FQNEAQ (reference sequence).

Ten or more counts support this clone. The CDR3 end is not reached by the read, which stops 3 residues before it; the germline J gene fills it in. The J gene is TRBJ2-2, the V gene TRBV18; TRBD2 aligns across 9 bases. V was pared by 3 bases and J by 6 bases, with 11 bases of the junction left unmatched. Germline loops: CDR1 KGHSH, CDR2 LQKENI. The CDR3 is 17 amino acids. The CDR3 protein is CASSPRSLAGTSGELFF. The DNA read from the CDR3 is TGTGCCAGCTCACCGAGGAGTCTAGCGGGAACGTCCGGGGAG.

This clone was seen only a few times. The read comes to an end 3 residues before the CDR3 does, leaving the germline J gene to fill in the end. The chain links TRBV18 to TRBJ1-2, with no clear D. CDR1 is KGHSH and CDR2 is LQKENI in the germline V gene. Trimming stripped 6 bases from V and 4 bases from J, with 21 bases between. The length of the CDR3 is 16 residues. This CDR3 is CASSPSTRPMGYGYTF. The sequenced CDR3 bases are TGTGCCAGCTCTCCTTCGACAAGGCCGATGGGCTATGGC.

A remark on this clone: The read is 3 residues too short to cover the CDR3 end, so that end is filled in from the germline J gene. This chain links TRBV6-2 or TRBV6-3 with TRBJ1-1; a weak D match, TRBD1 (6 bases). Trimming took 8 bases from V and 0 from J, leaving 10 bases between them. CDR3 length equals 13 residues. In germline, CDR1 is MNHEY, CDR2 SVGEGT. CDR3 residues: CASWGHLNTEAFF. The sequenced CDR3 bases are TGTGCCAGCTGGGGACATTTGAACACTGAA.

A few counts support this clone. CDR3 protein: CASSLTGSPYEQYF. The sequenced CDR3 bases are TGTGCCAGCAGCCTGACAGGGAGTCCGTACGAG. The chain combines TRBV2 with TRBJ2-7; 7 bases are shared with TRBD1. The read gets to within 3 residues of the CDR3 end, and the germline J gene fills in the rest. The germline V gene has CDR1 SNHLY and CDR2 FYNNEI. V lost 6 bases and J lost 4; bases outside the gene matches: 9. The length of the CDR3 is 14 residues. The whole variable domain, filled in from reference TRBV2 and TRBJ2-7, reads EPEVTQTPSHQVTQMGQEVILRCVPISNHLYFYWYRQILGQKVEFLVSFYNNEISEKSEIFDDQFSVERPDGSNFTLKIRSTKLEDSAMYFCASSLTGSPYEQYFGPGTRLTVT.

As to this clone: The CDR3 end falls 3 residues outside the read, so it is completed with the germline J gene. The chain uses TRBV7-9 and TRBJ2-1, with 8 bases aligning to TRBD1. The V gene's germline CDR1 is SEHNR and CDR2 FQNEAQ (reference sequence). Trimming cost V 4 bases and J 8 bases; bases outside gene matches: 7. The CDR3 has 14 residues. CDR3 DNA, as far as it was read: TGTGCCAGCAGCTGGGGGACAGGAGTCGATGAG. Its translation is CASSWGTGVDE. The full CDR3 protein reads CASSWGTGVDEQFF.

This clone was seen a handful of times. The CDR3 is cut off 3 residues early in the read; its end comes from the germline J gene. The chain combines TRBV7-9 with TRBJ2-1; 8 bases are shared with TRBD1. This CDR3 comprises 13 residues. Looked up from germline, CDR1 is SEHNR and CDR2 is FQNEAQ (reference sequence). V shed 4 bases, J shed 5 bases, and the junction held 1 base outside the gene matches. Here the CDR3 reads CASSSDRDNEQFF. The sequenced part of the CDR3 DNA is TGTGCCAGCAGCTCGGACAGGGACAATGAG. The full variable domain, its missing parts supplied by reference TRBV7-9 and TRBJ2-1, is DTGVSQNPRHKITKRGQNVTFRCDPISEHNRLYWYRQTLGQGPEFLTYFQNEAQLEKSRLLSDRFSAERPKGSFSTLEIQRTEQGDSAMYLCASSSDRDNEQFFGPGTRLTVL.

In its sample, this clone was seen a few times. The CDR3 end is not reached by the read, which stops 3 residues before it; the germline J gene fills it in. The V gene is TRBV6-1, the J gene TRBJ1-5; D is perhaps TRBD1 (6 bases). Between the trimmed V and J ends, which lost 3 bases and 4 bases, there was a span of 10 bases. This CDR3 is built from 14 residues. The V gene's germline CDR1 is MNHNS and CDR2 SASEGT. The CDR3 is CASSEPRGNQPQHF. The covered CDR3 bases are TGTGCCAGCAGTGAGCCTAGGGGGAATCAGCCC.

This clone was recorded a few times. The read falls 3 residues short of the CDR3 end, and the missing part is taken from the germline J gene. The genes are TRBV7-9 and TRBJ2-5; 8 bases agree with TRBD1. CDR1 is SEHNR and CDR2 is FQNEAQ in the germline V gene (reference sequence). V lost 2 bases to trimming and J lost 3 bases; unmatched junction nucleotides: 5. This CDR3 has 15 amino acids. The CDR3 DNA, read in part, is TGTGCCAGCAGCTTAACAGGACAGGGCGAAGAGACC. It codes for CASSLTGQGEET. In full, the CDR3 is CASSLTGQGEETQYF.

In its sample, this clone was seen a few times. The read stops 3 residues short of the end of the CDR3; the missing end is completed from the germline J gene. This chain joins TRBV6-2 or TRBV6-3 and TRBJ2-7; weak D call: TRBD1 (6 bases). From germline, CDR1 is MNHEY and CDR2 SVGEGT. The CDR3 has 16 residues. Trimming took 6 bases from V and 0 from J, leaving 18 bases between them. The sequenced part of the CDR3 DNA is TGTGCCAGCAGATCCGACCTCAGGGGTCTCTCCTACGAG. Its translation is CASRSDLRGLSYE. The whole CDR3 is CASRSDLRGLSYEQYF.

The sample holds many counts of this clone. The CDR3 end falls 3 residues outside the read, so it is completed with the germline J gene. This sequence joins TRBV23-1 and TRBJ1-6, with TRBD1 matching over 9 bases. TRBV23-1 is an open reading frame, and its role is uncertain. The CDR3 runs 16 residues. Unmatched junction bases numbered 7, after V lost 0 bases and J lost 10 bases. The CDR3 here is CASSQSTGGKDSPLHF. Partial CDR3 DNA: TGCGCCAGCAGTCAATCGACAGGGGGTAAGGACTCACCC.

This clone was picked up a small number of times. The read stops 3 residues short of the end of the CDR3; the missing end is completed from the germline J gene. This chain joins TRBV5-4 and TRBJ2-1; D may be TRBD2 (6 bases). Looked up from germline, CDR1 is SGHNT and CDR2 is YYREEE (reference sequence). The V gene lost 0 bases and the J gene lost 7 bases, with 14 bases spanning the gap. This CDR3 comprises 15 residues. CDR3 protein: CASSLARGIGNEQFF. CDR3 bases read: TGTGCCAGCAGCTTGGCACGGGGGATTGGGAATGAG. The full variable domain, completed using reference TRBV5-4 and TRBJ2-1, is ETGVTQSPTHLIKTRGQQVTLRCSSQSGHNTVSWYQQALGQGPQFIFQYYREEENGRGNFPPRFSGLQFPNYSSELNVNALELDDSALYLCASSLARGIGNEQFFGPGTRLTVL.